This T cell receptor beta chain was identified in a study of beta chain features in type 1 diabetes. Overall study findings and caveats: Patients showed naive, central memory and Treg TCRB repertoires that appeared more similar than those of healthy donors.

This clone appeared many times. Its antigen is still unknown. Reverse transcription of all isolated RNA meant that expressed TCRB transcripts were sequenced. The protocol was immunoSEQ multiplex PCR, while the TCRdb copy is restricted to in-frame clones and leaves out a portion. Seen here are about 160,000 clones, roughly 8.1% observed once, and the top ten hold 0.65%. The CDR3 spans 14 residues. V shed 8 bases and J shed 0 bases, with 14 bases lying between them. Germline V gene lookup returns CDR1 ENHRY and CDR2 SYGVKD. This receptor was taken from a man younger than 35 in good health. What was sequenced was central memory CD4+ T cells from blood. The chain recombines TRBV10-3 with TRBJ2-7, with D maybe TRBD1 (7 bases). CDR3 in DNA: TGTGCCATCCGACCGGGGGACAGCTCCTACGAGCAGTACTTC. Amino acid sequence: CAIRPGDSSYEQYF.